This entry lists 30 T cell receptor beta chains sequenced from one sample in a study of cytomegalovirus exposure and HLA in healthy donors. Use of 60 Vbeta and 13 Jbeta primers characterized the PCR. Produced via immunoSEQ multiplex PCR; TCRdb's table is partial and in-frame only. This sample yields about 76,000 clones, of which approximately 78% are seen a single time; 2% to 3% belongs to the top ten. Sequencing used PBMCs. The receptors here all came from a male donor in good health and CMV-seropositive.

This sequence joins TRBV9 and TRBJ2-1; D is unclear. This CDR3 has 14 residues. The germline V and J ends were trimmed by 0 bases and 5 bases, with 9 bases remaining between them. CDR1 is SGDLS and CDR2 is YYNGEE in the germline V gene. CDR3 in DNA: TGTGCCAGCAGCGTAGGCGGTCTGAACAATGAGCAGTTCTTC. As protein: CASSVGGLNNEQFF.

The chain is built from TRBV7-2 and TRBJ2-1; TRBD2 aligns across 7 bases. Germline lookup yields CDR1 SGHTA and CDR2 FQGNSA. The ends lost 2 bases at V and 6 bases at J; junction bases unmatched: 10. The CDR3 consists of 16 residues. CDR3 amino acids: CASSLSGGGPGNEQFF. CDR3 coding DNA: TGTGCCAGCAGCTTATCGGGGGGAGGGCCGGGCAATGAGCAGTTCTTC.

The V gene is TRBV5-8, the J gene TRBJ2-2, with TRBD2 matching over 12 bases. Looked up from germline, CDR1 is SGHTS and CDR2 is YDEGEE. The J segment lost 8 bases and the V segment lost 5 bases, leaving 13 bases of the junction unmatched. This CDR3 region has 17 residues. DNA for the CDR3: TGTGCCAGCAGTCCCGGACTAGCGGGAATCTTATTGGGGGAGCTGTTTTTT. The encoded protein is CASSPGLAGILLGELFF. The full variable domain, completed using reference TRBV5-8 and TRBJ2-2, is EAGVTQSPTHLIKTRGQQATLRCSPISGHTSVYWYQQALGLGLQFLLWYDEGEERNRGNFPPRFSGRQFPNYSSELNVNALELEDSALYLCASSPGLAGILLGELFFGEGSRLTVL.

The genes are TRBV28 and TRBJ2-1, with a weak D call TRBD2 (5 bases). CDR3 length: 16 amino acids. The germline gives CDR1 MDHEN, CDR2 SYDVKM. V was cut by 1 base and J by 8 bases, with 18 bases left in between. The CDR3 protein is CASSLLQDSIIHEQFF. The CDR3 nucleotides are TGTGCCAGCAGTTTATTGCAGGACTCTATTATCCATGAGCAGTTCTTC.

The chain is built from TRBV18 and TRBJ1-4, with 7 bases identical to TRBD1. Germline assignment: CDR1 KGHSH and CDR2 LQKENI. V dropped 3 bases and J dropped 4; count of bases not matched to a gene: 5. The CDR3 spans 15 residues. CDR3 sequence reads: CASSPRGQSNEKLFF. The CDR3, as DNA: TGTGCCAGCTCACCGAGGGGACAGAGTAATGAAAAACTGTTTTTT.

The gene calls are TRBV4-2 and TRBJ2-7; perhaps TRBD2 as D (6 bases). From germline, CDR1 is LGHNA and CDR2 YNFKEQ. V lost 0 bases and J lost 3, with 12 bases in between. CDR3 length: 15 amino acids. This CDR3 reads CASSQDNSGNYEQYF. The CDR3 DNA is TGTGCCAGCAGCCAAGATAATAGCGGTAACTACGAGCAGTACTTC.

This chain links TRBV6-6 with TRBJ1-5; weak D call: TRBD1 (5 bases). The CDR3 contains 13 residues. V shed 5 bases and J shed 3 bases, with 8 bases lying between them. Germline V lookup: CDR1 MNHNY, CDR2 SVGAGI (reference sequence). The CDR3 bases are TGTGCCAGCAGTGACAGACCCAATCAGCCCCAGCATTTT. The encoded protein is CASSDRPNQPQHF.

The J gene is TRBJ2-7, the V gene TRBV6-1; 11 bases are a match to TRBD2. This CDR3 is built from 17 residues. The ends lost 3 bases at V and 3 bases at J; junction bases unmatched: 10. Germline loops: CDR1 MNHNS, CDR2 SASEGT. The CDR3: CASSEPSLAGGGYEQYF. DNA for the CDR3: TGTGCCAGCAGTGAGCCCTCTCTAGCGGGAGGTGGCTACGAGCAGTACTTC.

The rearrangement uses TRBV7-8 and TRBJ1-2; possibly TRBD1 for D (5 bases). Germline V gives CDR1 SGHVS, CDR2 FQNEAQ. The V end was cut by 1 base, the J end by 8 bases, with 14 bases between. The CDR3 contains 14 residues. In nucleotides, the CDR3 is TGTGCCAGCAGCTTAGACAGGTCAATTGGAGGCTACACCTTC. Translating it yields CASSLDRSIGGYTF. The full variable domain, rest sourced from reference TRBV7-8 and TRBJ1-2, is GAGVSQSPRYKVAKRGQDVALRCDPISGHVSLFWYQQALGQGPEFLTYFQNEAQLDKSGLPSDRFFAERPEGSVSTLKIQRTQQEDSAVYLCASSLDRSIGGYTFGSGTRLTVV.

This rearrangement joins TRBV29-1 to TRBJ1-1, with D possibly TRBD1 on 5 matching bases. This CDR3 has 13 amino acids. CDR1 and CDR2 from the germline V gene are SQVTM and ANQGSEA. The V and J ends lost 2 bases and 4 bases respectively, with 11 bases between them. CDR3 sequence (DNA): TGCAGCGTTGAAAACGGGGGGGTCACTGAAGCTTTCTTT. Translating gives CSVENGGVTEAFF.

This chain connects TRBV28 to TRBJ1-1; perhaps TRBD1 as D (5 bases). Trimming shortened V by 6 bases and J by 0 bases, and 11 bases separated the two germline ends. This CDR3 is built from 14 residues. Germline loops: CDR1 MDHEN, CDR2 SYDVKM. Here the CDR3 reads CASRMGGVNTEAFF. The CDR3 DNA follows: TGTGCCAGCAGGATGGGGGGGGTGAACACTGAAGCTTTCTTT.

The chain recombines TRBV28 with TRBJ2-7; TRBD2 aligns across 11 bases. V shed 8 bases and J 0 bases; nucleotides not matched to a gene: 3. CDR1 is MDHEN and CDR2 is SYDVKM in the germline V gene. The CDR3 totals 14 residues. The CDR3, as DNA: TGTGCCAGCGTCGGACTAGCGGGCTCCTACGAGCAGTACTTC. Its translation is CASVGLAGSYEQYF. The full variable domain, its missing parts supplied by reference TRBV28 and TRBJ2-7, is DVKVTQSSRYLVKRTGEKVFLECVQDMDHENMFWYRQDPGLGLRLIYFSYDVKMKEKGDIPEGYSVSREKKERFSLILESASTNQTSMYLCASVGLAGSYEQYFGPGTRLTVT.

A single count supports this clone. The chain is built from TRBV15 and TRBJ2-5, with a possible D match to TRBD2 (6 bases). The V end was cut by 7 bases, the J end by 2 bases, with 11 bases between. The CDR3 covers 13 residues. The germline gives CDR1 LNHNV, CDR2 YYDKDF (reference sequence). CDR3 nucleotides: TGTGCCACCATCGACAGCGGGCAAGAGACCCAGTACTTC. Protein: CATIDSGQETQYF. Filled out from reference TRBV15 and TRBJ2-5, the complete variable domain reads DAMVIQNPRYQVTQFGKPVTLSCSQTLNHNVMYWYQQKSSQAPKLLFHYYDKDFNNEADTPDNFQSRRPNTSFCFLDIRSPGLGDTAMYLCATIDSGQETQYFGPGTRLLVL.

This chain joins TRBV27 and TRBJ2-1; 7 bases match TRBD2. The germline V gene encodes CDR1 MNHEY and CDR2 SMNVEV (reference sequence). The CDR3 is made up of 20 amino acids. V lost 5 bases to trimming and J lost 0 bases; unmatched junction nucleotides: 19. CDR3 amino acids: CASSPPSWTRQTSSYNEQFF. CDR3 nucleotides: TGTGCCAGCAGTCCTCCCTCGTGGACTAGACAGACCAGCTCCTACAATGAGCAGTTCTTC.

Worth noting for this clone: This sample includes further DNA sequences coding for the same CDR3. CDR3 in amino acids: CASSPGLATYNEQFF. In nucleotides, the CDR3 is TGTGCCAGCTCACCAGGTCTAGCGACCTACAATGAGCAGTTCTTC. This chain connects TRBV18 to TRBJ2-1; D perhaps matches TRBD2 (6 bases). V dropped 2 bases and J dropped 2 bases, with 10 bases sitting between them. Germline-derived CDR1 and CDR2 are KGHSH and LQKENI. The CDR3 is 15 amino acids.

The CDR3 DNA reads TGCACCAGCAGCCACACCCCGCGGCACCCAGAATATTTT. It encodes CTSSHTPRHPEYF. The V gene is TRBV1, the J gene TRBJ2-3; whether TRBD2, the table's D call, matches the DNA was not checked. TRBV1 is recorded as a pseudogene. The CDR3 loop spans 13 amino acids.

CDR3 amino acids: CASSVGGRGSHTDTQYF. DNA of the CDR3: TGTGCCAGCAGCGTAGGTGGGCGGGGGTCTCACACAGATACGCAGTATTTT. The chain combines TRBV9 with TRBJ2-3; 7 positions match TRBD2. The V segment lost 0 bases and the J segment 2 bases; nucleotides outside the gene matches: 9. The CDR3 loop spans 17 amino acids. Germline-derived CDR1 and CDR2 are SGDLS and YYNGEE.

The V and J genes are TRBV29-1 and TRBJ2-7, with unresolved D. The ends were cut back, 6 bases at V and 0 bases at J, with 15 bases in the middle. This CDR3 comprises 14 residues. Per germline, CDR1 SQVTM and CDR2 ANQGSEA. The CDR3 DNA reads as TGCAGCGTGGTAGGCAGGTCCTACTCCTACGAGCAGTACTTC. Translating it yields CSVVGRSYSYEQYF.

The chain carries TRBV4-1 and TRBJ2-5; 7 nucleotides line up with TRBD2. The trim removed 2 bases at V and 3 bases at J, leaving 3 bases unmatched. The CDR3 is 14 amino acids. The V gene's germline CDR1 is MGHRA and CDR2 YSYEKL. The CDR3 coding sequence is TGCGCCAGCAGCCAACGGCTAGCGGAAGAGACCCAGTACTTC. Its translation: CASSQRLAEETQYF.

The sample holds one count of this clone. The genes are TRBV5-1 and TRBJ2-1; 8 bases fit TRBD1. In germline, CDR1 is SGHRS, CDR2 YFSETQ. J was trimmed by 3 bases and V by 3 bases; bases with no gene match: 5. The CDR3 covers 15 residues. The CDR3 region is CASSWEDRDYNEQFF. CDR3 nucleotide sequence: TGCGCCAGCAGCTGGGAGGACAGGGACTACAATGAGCAGTTCTTC. The full variable domain, with the rest looked up from reference TRBV5-1 and TRBJ2-1, is KAGVTQTPRYLIKTRGQQVTLSCSPISGHRSVSWYQQTPGQGLQFLFEYFSETQRNKGNFPGRFSGRQFSNSRSEMNVSTLELGDSALYLCASSWEDRDYNEQFFGPGTRLTVL.

The J gene is TRBJ1-2, the V gene TRBV15; no reliable D call. Germline V gene data show CDR1 as LNHNV and CDR2 as YYDKDF (reference sequence). Trimming shortened V by 0 bases and J by 7 bases, and 6 bases separated the two germline ends. The CDR3 length is 12 residues. The DNA of the CDR3 is TGTGCCACCAGCAGAGAGAGTGGTGGCTACACCTTC. It yields the protein CATSRESGGYTF.

The chain recombines TRBV4-1 with TRBJ1-6, with D tentatively TRBD1 (5 bases). V was clipped by 6 bases and J by 6 bases, with 12 bases between them. Germline assignment: CDR1 MGHRA and CDR2 YSYEKL. This CDR3 is built from 14 residues. The CDR3 nucleotides read TGCGCCAGCAGTACAGGTCGGGCTAATTCACCCCTCCACTTT. It specifies CASSTGRANSPLHF.

The gene calls are TRBV19 and TRBJ2-7; D is possibly TRBD2 (6 bases). V lost 6 bases to trimming and J lost 6 bases, with 18 bases between them. In germline, CDR1 is LNHDA, CDR2 SQIVND (reference sequence). The CDR3 is 14 amino acids. The CDR3 DNA reads as TGTGCCAGTAGCTTGACCGGGACTCCCTCCGAGCAGTACTTC. Translating gives CASSLTGTPSEQYF.

The chain employs TRBV27 and TRBJ2-3, with 10 bases identical to TRBD1. Unmatched junction bases numbered 5, after V lost 3 bases and J lost 2 bases. There are 16 residues in the CDR3. The germline V gene encodes CDR1 MNHEY and CDR2 SMNVEV (reference sequence). CDR3 DNA sequence: TGTGCCAGCAGTTTGGACAGGGGGTCCACCACAGATACGCAGTATTTT. Amino acids: CASSLDRGSTTDTQYF.

This clone was seen more than once but under ten times. As DNA, the CDR3 is TGTGCCAGTAGTATCGCGGGAGGGCCCACCGGGGAGCTGTTTTTT. It encodes CASSIAGGPTGELFF. V gene TRBV19 combines with J gene TRBJ2-2; 9 nucleotides agree with TRBD2. This CDR3 comprises 15 residues. V gave up 3 bases and J gave up 4 bases; unmatched junction bases: 3. Germline CDR1 LNHDA, CDR2 SQIVND (reference sequence).

V gene TRBV5-4 combines with J gene TRBJ2-3; 7 bases fit TRBD1. This CDR3 spans 13 amino acids. Germline V CDR1 and CDR2: SGHNT, YYREEE (reference sequence). Losses at the gene ends were 2 bases for V and 8 bases for J; bases not matched to a gene: 5. The CDR3 DNA sequence: TGTGCCAGCAGCTTCCTAGCAGGGGGTACGCAGTATTTT. Translating it yields CASSFLAGGTQYF.

The chain recombines TRBV30 with TRBJ2-5; 8 nucleotides agree with TRBD2. The V segment lost 2 bases and the J segment 7 bases; nucleotides outside the gene matches: 6. This CDR3 spans 13 amino acids. CDR1 is GTSNPN, CDR2 SVGIG, per germline (reference sequence). The CDR3 region is CAWSQAGVGTQYF. Written as DNA, the CDR3 is TGTGCCTGGAGTCAAGCGGGAGTGGGGACCCAGTACTTC.

The chain recombines TRBV7-2 with TRBJ1-4; 8 bases are a match to TRBD1. Germline trimming cut 4 bases from V and 8 bases from J; bases unmatched to any gene: 9. The length of the CDR3 is 15 residues. From germline, CDR1 is SGHTA and CDR2 FQGNSA. CDR3 coding DNA: TGTGCCAGCAGCTCCCATAACAGGGGGAGCGAAAAACTGTTTTTT. Its protein product is CASSSHNRGSEKLFF.

This clone was recorded only once. The genes are TRBV19 and TRBJ1-2, with no clear D. There are 13 residues in the CDR3. CDR1 is LNHDA and CDR2 is SQIVND in the germline V gene (reference sequence). V dropped 6 bases and J dropped 2 bases, with 10 bases sitting between them. The CDR3 nucleotides are TGTGCCAGTAGCCTAGTTGTAAACTATGGCTACACCTTC. This sequence encodes CASSLVVNYGYTF.

This rearrangement joins TRBV28 to TRBJ1-2; D uncertain. V was pared by 4 bases and J by 4 bases, with 16 bases between. Germline V lookup: CDR1 MDHEN, CDR2 SYDVKM. This CDR3 is built from 15 residues. The CDR3 DNA is TGTGCCAGCAGTTCCCCCTTAGGCAGGCGCTATGGCTACACCTTC. It translates to CASSSPLGRRYGYTF.